This note documents a single T cell receptor beta chain sequence. Its cognate antigen is unknown. The sample belongs to a study of shared clonotypes between healthy human individuals. Study-wide results and limits: The rarefaction results pointed to incomplete sorted-subset sequencing despite large depth. Of the naive CD4 clonotypes, around 4.7% were shared across several donors. Memory subsets generally showed smaller estimated richness than naive subsets did. Read depth was anticipated to influence clonotype sharing among donors.

Profiling relied on immunoSEQ multiplex PCR, and the TCRdb table lists in-frame clones only, not all of them. The data contain approximately 2,000,000 clones, roughly 92% of them singletons. CDR1 and CDR2 from the germline V gene are PRHDT and FYEKMQ (reference sequence). This CDR3 contains 15 residues. Losses at the gene ends were 0 bases for V and 4 bases for J; bases not matched to a gene: 2. The chain uses TRBV13 and TRBJ2-1, with 8 bases aligning to TRBD2. Sequencing was done on a sample of naive CD4+ T cells from PBMCs. As for subset: CD45RA+ positively selected. This clonotype originated in a man aged 18 to 35 in good health. Some clones in this sample may be carry-over from other donors' samples. CDR3 nucleotides: TGTGCCAGCAGCTTAGGACTAGCGGCATACAATGAGCAGTTCTTC. Amino acids: CASSLGLAAYNEQFF.